This paragraph covers one T cell receptor beta chain sequence. No antigen is known for it. One end of the junction does not line up with germline, which may come from a read error. The germline gives CDR1 SQVTM, CDR2 ANQGSEA. The CDR3 covers 13 residues. The data were obtained in a study of T-cell reconstitution after alpha-beta-depleted transplantation in children. Overall study findings and caveats: Some patients' high day-60 TCRbeta diversity was attributed to recipient cells surviving conditioning. A year post-transplant, T-cell counts and diversity derived mostly from newly produced T cells. Reportedly, alpha-beta T cells present about two months post-transplant originated from several hundred expanded clones of graft origin.

Unique molecular identifiers were incorporated when the TCRbeta library was constructed. MiXCR, run by TCRdb on the PCR reads, gives a single entry per CDR3 protein. The sample comprises fewer than 500,000 distinct CDR3 sequences, roughly 43% of which are singletons, and approximately 25% rests with the top ten. V usage is TRBV29-1 and J usage is TRBJ2-7; 8 positions match TRBD1. This TCR came from a girl aged 2 to 9 with aplastic anemia, due to receive a stem cell transplant. The material was PBMCs, obtained before TCRalphabeta/CD19-depleted stem cell transplant. The CDR3 nucleotides read TGCAGCGTAGAAGACAGGGGTCGGTACGAGCAGTACTTC. It codes for CSVEDRGRYEQYF.